This TCR beta chain derives from a study of identifying expanded T cells in peripheral blood. Points from the study as a whole: Variance in clone template counts between roughly two-week samples significantly increased with total template count across all healthy donors. Differentially abundant clones: around 1.1 between replicates, approximately 16 at 2 to 3 weeks, 19 to 20 at four.

Germline CDR1 SEHNR, CDR2 FQNEAQ (reference sequence). V shed 3 bases and J shed 11 bases, with 15 bases lying between them. This CDR3 has 13 amino acids. Details on this clone: Its antigen remains unknown.

Only in-frame clones appear in the TCRdb table, and some are missing; sequencing was by immunoSEQ multiplex PCR. The sample contains 85,000 to 90,000 clones, approximately 84% of which appear only once. No infections or other immune events were documented during collection. This TCR came from a person aged 18 to 75 in good health. Sequences were obtained from blood. The V call is TRBV7-9, the J call TRBJ2-3; D uncertain. CDR3 nucleotides: TGTGCCAGCAGCTTCCGGTCACCCGTGGGGCAGTATTTT. Amino acids: CASSFRSPVGQYF. The full variable domain, in which reference TRBV7-9 and TRBJ2-3 provide the parts outside the CDR3, is DTGVSQNPRHKITKRGQNVTFRCDPISEHNRLYWYRQTLGQGPEFLTYFQNEAQLEKSRLLSDRFSAERPKGSFSTLEIQRTEQGDSAMYLCASSFRSPVGQYFGPGTRLTVL.